The 28 T cell receptor beta chains given below trace back to one sample, sequenced in a study of blood T cell repertoires in COVID-19. TCRdb's copy holds only in-frame clones and misses some; the assay was immunoSEQ multiplex PCR. The data hold some 89,000 clones, with 80% to 90% observed a single time. The source material was peripheral blood. These receptors came from a human donor in a cohort sampled during active COVID-19.

V and J are TRBV27 and TRBJ2-7, with D possibly being TRBD2 (6 bases). The V end lost 0 bases, the J end lost 3 bases, and 15 bases lay between the germline ends. This CDR3 contains 16 residues. Germline CDR1 and CDR2: MNHEY and SMNVEV (reference sequence). CDR3 loop: CASSLSRSSRGYEQYF. The CDR3 nucleotides are TGTGCCAGCAGTTTATCTCGTTCCTCGCGGGGCTACGAGCAGTACTTC.

J is TRBJ1-3 and V is TRBV7-9; a weak D match, TRBD1 (5 bases). In germline, CDR1 is SEHNR, CDR2 FQNEAQ (reference sequence). The CDR3 contains 14 residues. V was shortened by 5 bases and J by 4 bases, with 12 bases between the two germline ends. CDR3: CASSATGSGNTIYF. The CDR3 DNA reads as TGTGCCAGCAGCGCAACAGGCTCAGGAAACACCATATATTTT.

The rearrangement uses TRBV11-2 and TRBJ2-1; a weak D match, TRBD1 (5 bases). Germline lookup yields CDR1 SGHAT and CDR2 FQNNGV. The CDR3 sequence is 12 residues long. Deletions cut 6 bases from V and 10 bases from J, with 13 bases between. This chain's CDR3 is CASRQVSAEQFF. The CDR3 bases are TGTGCCAGCAGACAGGTTTCGGCGGAGCAGTTCTTC.

This chain connects TRBV6-5 to TRBJ1-2; 7 nucleotides line up with TRBD1. The ends lost 10 bases at V and 6 bases at J; junction bases unmatched: 8. The germline V gene has CDR1 MNHEY and CDR2 SVGAGI. The CDR3 contains 12 residues. In DNA form, the CDR3 reads TGTGCCACCCTAGGGACAGCAAATGGCTACACCTTC. Its protein is CATLGTANGYTF.

The genes are TRBV7-2 and TRBJ2-5; 9 nucleotides match TRBD1. The J segment lost 5 bases and the V segment lost 1 base, leaving 5 bases of the junction unmatched. Per the germline V gene, CDR1 is SGHTA and CDR2 is FQGNSA. The CDR3 spans 15 residues. CDR3 loop: CASSLGRTGVETQYF. CDR3 bases: TGTGCCAGCAGCTTAGGCAGGACAGGGGTGGAGACCCAGTACTTC.

CDR3 amino acids: CSVAPRGLNYGYTF. For the CDR3, the DNA is TGCAGCGTCGCCCCCAGGGGGCTTAACTATGGCTACACCTTC. The chain uses TRBV29-1 and TRBJ1-2; 8 positions agree with TRBD1. Germline loops: CDR1 SQVTM, CDR2 ANQGSEA. This CDR3 region has 14 residues. The ends lost 6 bases at V and 1 base at J; junction bases unmatched: 7.

The CDR3 coding sequence is TGTGCCACCAGTGATTTTGGGACAGGGTCGGGAGAGACCCAGTACTTC. Its protein is CATSDFGTGSGETQYF. This chain joins TRBV24-1 and TRBJ2-5; 9 bases match TRBD1. The CDR3 contains 16 residues. Germline V gene data show CDR1 as KGHDR and CDR2 as SFDVKD. After removal of 1 base from V and 4 bases from J, the junction contained 6 bases not matched to a gene.

The CDR3 DNA is TGTGCCAGTAGTATGGCAGGAAATAACTATGGCTACACCTTC. Its translation: CASSMAGNNYGYTF. V is TRBV19 and J is TRBJ1-2; D unclear. CDR1 is LNHDA and CDR2 is SQIVND in the germline V gene (reference sequence). V lost 3 bases and J 1 base, leaving 9 bases between the germline ends. This CDR3 region has 14 residues.

The V gene is TRBV5-1, the J gene TRBJ1-2; TRBD1 aligns across 8 bases. Losses at the gene ends were 0 bases for V and 4 bases for J; bases not matched to a gene: 5. The germline V gene encodes CDR1 SGHRS and CDR2 YFSETQ. There are 15 residues in the CDR3. CDR3 amino acids: CASSLGGQEAYGYTF. The DNA of the CDR3 is TGCGCCAGCAGCTTGGGGGGACAGGAGGCCTATGGCTACACCTTC.

The CDR3 nucleotides are TGCGCCAGCAGTGAGCCTAGCGGGGGGCACACCGGGGAGCTGTTTTTT. This codes for CASSEPSGGHTGELFF. The genes are TRBV10-2 and TRBJ2-2, with 11 bases aligning to TRBD2. Trimming cost V 2 bases and J 3 bases; bases outside gene matches: 2. This CDR3 region has 16 residues. CDR1 is WSHSY and CDR2 is SAAADI in the germline V gene.

This chain links TRBV13 with TRBJ1-1; possible D gene TRBD1, 5 bases. CDR3 size: 14 residues. Germline loops: CDR1 PRHDT, CDR2 FYEKMQ (reference sequence). Trimming took off 4 bases at V and 3 bases at J, with 12 bases between the two ends. The CDR3 region has the DNA TGTGCCAGCAGCTCACGGGGGGGATACACTGAAGCTTTCTTT. It translates to CASSSRGGYTEAFF.

This clone was seen only once. The chain links TRBV28 to TRBJ2-7, with 14 bases aligning to TRBD2. In germline, CDR1 is MDHEN, CDR2 SYDVKM. The CDR3 consists of 18 residues. Trimming took 6 bases from V and 3 from J; bases not matched to a gene: 13. The CDR3 loop reads CASRGTSGSGGAYYEQYF. The CDR3 bases are TGTGCCAGCAGGGGGACTAGCGGGAGTGGGGGCGCTTACTACGAGCAGTACTTC.

This clone has a single count. DNA of the CDR3: TGCGCCAGCAGCTTCAAAGGGACAGGGGCCTTTAACTATGGCTACACCTTC. This gives the protein CASSFKGTGAFNYGYTF. V is TRBV5-1 and J is TRBJ1-2; 10 bases agree with TRBD1. The CDR3 extends over 17 amino acids. Germline assignment: CDR1 SGHRS and CDR2 YFSETQ. With V trimmed by 2 bases and J by 1 base, 8 bases remained unmatched.

This chain connects TRBV7-9 to TRBJ1-1; 7 bases are shared with TRBD1. This CDR3 is built from 15 residues. J gave up 0 bases and V 7 bases, and 8 bases lay outside the gene matches. The germline V gene has CDR1 SEHNR and CDR2 FQNEAQ (reference sequence). The DNA of the CDR3 is TGTGCCAGCACCGAGCCGGGACAGTTGAACACTGAAGCTTTCTTT. This encodes CASTEPGQLNTEAFF.

The chain employs TRBV15 and TRBJ2-5, with D possibly matching TRBD2 (5 bases). CDR1 and CDR2 from the germline V gene are LNHNV and YYDKDF (reference sequence). V lost 1 base and J 1 base, leaving 10 bases between the germline ends. The CDR3 extends over 15 amino acids. CDR3 sequence: CATSRGSSGQETQYF. The CDR3 bases are TGTGCCACCAGCAGAGGGTCCAGCGGCCAAGAGACCCAGTACTTC.

The chain combines TRBV7-3 with TRBJ2-5; 9 bases map to TRBD1. The J segment lost 5 bases and the V segment lost 5 bases, leaving 9 bases of the junction unmatched. The CDR3 consists of 15 residues. Germline V CDR1 and CDR2: SGHTA, FQGTGA. The CDR3 protein is CASSPTGTGRETQYF. The CDR3 region has the DNA TGTGCCAGCAGCCCCACCGGGACAGGGAGGGAGACCCAGTACTTC.

This chain links TRBV7-9 with TRBJ2-7; 9 bases are a match to TRBD2. The V segment lost 1 base and the J segment 4 bases; nucleotides outside the gene matches: 8. CDR3 size: 16 residues. Germline V gene sequence: CDR1 SEHNR, CDR2 FQNEAQ (reference sequence). The CDR3 here is CASSLVGAGGSYEQYF. The CDR3 DNA reads as TGTGCCAGCAGCTTAGTAGGGGCGGGAGGGTCGTACGAGCAGTACTTC.

The chain couples TRBV29-1 to TRBJ2-1; 7 nucleotides match TRBD1. The J segment lost 5 bases and the V segment lost 5 bases, leaving 6 bases of the junction unmatched. CDR3 length equals 13 residues. Germline-derived CDR1 and CDR2 are SQVTM and ANQGSEA. This CDR3 reads CSVREGANNEQFF. The CDR3 DNA sequence: TGCAGCGTTCGAGAGGGGGCCAACAATGAGCAGTTCTTC.

This clone was picked up a small number of times. The chain couples TRBV6-2 or TRBV6-3 to TRBJ1-5; D may be TRBD1 (5 bases). The CDR3 is 13 residues long. Per the germline V gene, CDR1 is MNHEY and CDR2 is SVGEGT. Trimming cost V 5 bases and J 7 bases, with 12 bases left between them. DNA for the CDR3: TGTGCCAGCAGTGCAGACAGAAGGCAGCCCCAGCATTTT. Translation gives CASSADRRQPQHF.

This clone was detected a few times. The chain recombines TRBV19 with TRBJ2-7; 11 bases line up with TRBD2. With V trimmed by 2 bases and J by 3 bases, 9 bases remained unmatched. Germline V gives CDR1 LNHDA, CDR2 SQIVND (reference sequence). This CDR3 is 17 amino acids long. The CDR3: CASSITAGTSGIYEQYF. The CDR3 region has the DNA TGTGCCAGTAGTATAACCGCGGGGACTAGCGGTATCTACGAGCAGTACTTC.

The CDR3 DNA follows: TGCGCCAGCAGCTTGAGCCGACAGGGAAGCGAGCAGTACTTC. Its translation: CASSLSRQGSEQYF. The J gene is TRBJ2-7, the V gene TRBV5-1, with TRBD1 matching 7 bases. The germline CDR1 and CDR2 sequences are SGHRS and YFSETQ. The CDR3 contains 14 residues. V trimming: 1 base; J trimming: 6 bases; junction bases outside the gene matches: 7.

The J gene is TRBJ2-2, the V gene TRBV6-5; 7 positions agree with TRBD2. J gave up 5 bases and V 4 bases, and 7 bases lay outside the gene matches. Per germline, CDR1 MNHEY and CDR2 SVGAGI. This CDR3 contains 15 residues. CDR3 in amino acids: CASSLSTSVTGELFF. As DNA, the CDR3 is TGTGCCAGCAGTTTGTCAACTAGCGTAACCGGGGAGCTGTTTTTT.

This clone appeared once. The rearrangement links TRBV29-1 to TRBJ2-7, with a possible D match to TRBD1 (7 bases). Per germline, CDR1 SQVTM and CDR2 ANQGSEA. The CDR3 is 12 amino acids. V dropped 7 bases and J dropped 0 bases, with 10 bases sitting between them. The CDR3 DNA reads as TGCAGCGGGAGGGACAGCTCCTACGAGCAGTACTTC. This sequence encodes CSGRDSSYEQYF.

This clone was observed a handful of times. The V and J genes are TRBV14 and TRBJ1-6; TRBD1 is a possible D gene (5 bases). From germline, CDR1 is SGHDN and CDR2 FVKESK. The CDR3 is 12 amino acids. Between the trimmed V and J ends, which lost 4 bases and 10 bases, there was a span of 8 bases. The CDR3 region is CASSRTWSPLHF. The CDR3 DNA reads as TGTGCCAGCAGCCGGACATGGTCACCCCTCCACTTT.

This clone was recorded a few times. The chain combines TRBV7-9 with TRBJ2-3, with 7 bases lining up with TRBD2. The CDR3 is 16 amino acids. Germline trimming cut 6 bases from V and 1 base from J; bases unmatched to any gene: 10. Germline-derived CDR1 and CDR2 are SEHNR and FQNEAQ (reference sequence). This CDR3 reads CASSAAALAGTDTQYF. The CDR3 bases are TGTGCCAGCAGTGCAGCTGCCCTAGCGGGCACAGATACGCAGTATTTT.

CDR3 sequence: CASSVSTGIYGYTF. CDR3 coding DNA: TGTGCCAGTAGTGTCTCGACGGGGATTTATGGCTACACCTTC. The chain is built from TRBV19 and TRBJ1-2; D gene ambiguous. The V end lost 5 bases, the J end lost 5 bases, and 15 bases lay between the germline ends. CDR3 length: 14 amino acids. CDR1 is LNHDA and CDR2 is SQIVND in the germline V gene (reference sequence). Together with reference TRBV19 and TRBJ1-2, the CDR3 gives the full variable domain: DGGITQSPKYLFRKEGQNVTLSCEQNLNHDAMYWYRQDPGQGLRLIYYSQIVNDFQKGDIAEGYSVSREKKESFPLTVTSAQKNPTAFYLCASSVSTGIYGYTFGSGTRLTVV.

The gene calls are TRBV3-1 (or the pseudogene TRBV3-2) and TRBJ1-4, with TRBD1 matching 7 bases. The CDR3 runs to 18 residues. Trimming at V came to 0 bases and at J to 8 bases, leaving 15 bases not matched to a gene. Germline assignment: CDR1 LGHDT and CDR2 YNNKEL (reference sequence). The CDR3 region has the DNA TGTGCCAGCAGCCAAGACACTGTGGCAGGGGGTCCGGGAGAAAAACTGTTTTTT. It yields the protein CASSQDTVAGGPGEKLFF.

CDR3 nucleotide sequence: TGTGCCAGCAGCCCCCGAACGGTGAACACTGAAGCTTTCTTT. Translated: CASSPRTVNTEAFF. The chain is built from TRBV3-1 (or the pseudogene TRBV3-2) and TRBJ1-1; unclear D gene. The CDR3 consists of 14 residues. Germline CDR1 reads LGHDT; CDR2 reads YNNKEL (reference sequence). Trimming removed 4 bases from V and 0 bases from J, with 9 bases in between.